This record concerns one T cell receptor (beta chain) sequence. Its antigen remains unidentified. No qualities accompany the bases; no much larger clone lies one base away. The data stem from a study of blood T cell repertoires in COVID-19 (dated by TCRdb to about 2020). The study in broad terms: Collaborator samples came from the United States, Italy and Spain and covered acute and convalescent phases of COVID-19. The material from the prospective study consisted of cDNA or gDNA derived from T cells, B-cell-depleted T cells, or PBMCs. Subjects who had been exposed to COVID-19, were actively infected with it, or had recovered from it provided the deeply sampled blood TCRbeta repertoires that made up the dataset. The repertoires were made available in a free public database intended to serve as a resource for research on the immune response to SARS-CoV-2. Samples were obtained from the ongoing ImmuneRACE study (first 160 participants) and from over 1,000 subjects provided by 6 global collaborators. Sample metadata almost always included a de-identified subject ID, COVID-19 status, age in years and sex. HLA class I and class II types, where available, came from metadata supplied by the sample provider rather than from assay-based typing. The investigation overall reported the following: The amount of clinical and demographic metadata varied by source and participant and was provided uncurated.

Participants in the prospective study were enrolled through a virtual design, were aged about 18 to 100 years, and lived in approximately 25 United States geographic areas. In the prospective study, participants were assigned to cohorts based on the clinical history participants reported in a screening survey and a study questionnaire. Exposed participants were defined as having been in contact with someone with a PCR-confirmed or clinician-diagnosed COVID-19 case within 2 weeks of study entry. In the prospective study, mobile phlebotomists collected whole blood, serum and a nasopharyngeal or oropharyngeal swab from each participant. Prospective study participants could optionally give additional blood draws and questionnaires over an approximately 2-month period. Blood samples from the prospective study were shipped frozen or at room temperature prior to DNA extraction. TCRbeta CDR3 regions were amplified from genomic DNA by means of the immunoSEQ Assay, a bias-controlled multiplex PCR. Per the original workflow: Within the assay, amplification of reference gene primers was used to estimate how many nucleated cells each sample contained. To quantify the absolute abundance of each unique TCRbeta CDR3 rearrangement, sequence reads were collapsed and filtered. For each sample, productive Simpson clonality was calculated as the square root of Simpson's diversity index across productive rearrangements. TCRdb took over this immuneACCESS table, retaining in-frame rearrangements with V and J assigned. Such tables are incomplete; in checked studies, under half of the missing clones stem from an unresolved V gene, and the remainder is unexplained. D and trimming come from the DNA, and the V and J calls and clone size come from that table. The sample profile shows around 250,000 clones; over 70% of them were found once. Approximately 3.4% of the sample is held by the ten biggest clonotypes.

From the germline V gene (reference sequence), CDR1 is LNHDA and CDR2 is SQIVND. Relative to germline, V is missing 7 bases and J is missing 5 bases, with 10 bases of the junction outside any gene match. The CDR3 has 14 amino acids, counting the end cysteine and phenylalanine. Only the CDR3 DNA is retained, 42 bases long and in frame from the first base. The rearranged segments are TRBV19 and TRBJ1-2; TRBD1 fits 7 bases in the junction. The sequence was collected from a woman between 35 and 50 years old who had been exposed to COVID-19. Sequenced sample: PBMCs or T cells enriched from blood (not recorded which). The nucleotide sequence reads as follows: TGTGCCAGTAACTTAGAGGGGGCTGATTATGGCTACACCTTC. Translation gives CASNLEGADYGYTF.